This T cell receptor (beta chain) was captured by sequencing in a study of T cell changes during pregnancy in multiple sclerosis. This CDR3 spans 11 amino acids. The germline gives CDR1 DFQATT, CDR2 SNEGSKA (reference sequence). Details on this clone: An end of the junction differs from the germline gene, which may be a read error.

Measured with immunoSEQ multiplex PCR; TCRdb has only the in-frame clones, and not every one. There are around 92,000 clones in the sample; about 93% occur only once, and roughly 4% lies in the top ten. The chain employs TRBV20-1 and TRBJ1-2, with D tentatively TRBD1 (6 bases). This TCR came from a female donor with multiple sclerosis, enrolled in a pregnancy study. The sequences come from peripheral blood, collected in the first trimester of pregnancy. This CDR3 is CSAPINQGNAF. Written as DNA, the CDR3 is TGCAGTGCTCCCATAAACCAGGGGAACGCCTTC.